Detailed here is one TCR beta chain. Its antigen is as yet unknown. The data belong to a study of OX40 agonist ivuxolimab in advanced cancers. Sequencing was performed with immunoSEQ multiplex PCR; in TCRdb, only in-frame clones are kept and a portion is missing. The sample consists of 65,000 to 85,000 clones, over 85% of them appearing once. This CDR3 contains 15 residues. V lost 0 bases and J lost 7; bases outside the gene matches: 4. The germline V gene has CDR1 LGHNA and CDR2 YNFKEQ. Study-level results: On average, a greater number of expanded clones characterised CD8+ T cells relative to CD4+.

Sequenced here: CD4+ or CD8+ T cells sorted from blood, sampled in a trial of the OX40 agonist ivuxolimab. The chain is built from TRBV4-2 and TRBJ1-4; 8 nucleotides agree with TRBD1. The TCR comes from an adult with an advanced solid tumor such as melanoma, head and neck, liver or kidney cancer. Here the CDR3 reads CASSQEDRVAEKLFF. DNA of the CDR3: TGTGCCAGCAGCCAAGAGGACAGGGTAGCTGAAAAACTGTTTTTT.